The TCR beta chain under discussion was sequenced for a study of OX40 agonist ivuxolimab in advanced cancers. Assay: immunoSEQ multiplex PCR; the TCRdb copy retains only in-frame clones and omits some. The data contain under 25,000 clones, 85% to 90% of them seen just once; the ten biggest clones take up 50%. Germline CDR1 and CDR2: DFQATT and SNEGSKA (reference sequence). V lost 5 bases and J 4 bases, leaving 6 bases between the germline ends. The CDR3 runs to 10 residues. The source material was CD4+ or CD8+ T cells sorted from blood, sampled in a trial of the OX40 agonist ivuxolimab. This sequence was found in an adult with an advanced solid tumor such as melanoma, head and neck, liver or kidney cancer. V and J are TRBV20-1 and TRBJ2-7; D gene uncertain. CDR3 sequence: CSAENYEQYF. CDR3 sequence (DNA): TGCAGTGCTGAAAATTACGAGCAGTACTTC.